This T cell receptor beta chain is from a study of cytomegalovirus exposure and HLA in healthy donors. Notes on the study in general: Researchers reported that a few CMV-associated chains were confirmed in vitro as CMV antigen-specific. The classifier was said to identify cytomegalovirus status with high specificity and sensitivity.

Sequencing was performed with immunoSEQ multiplex PCR; in TCRdb, only in-frame clones are kept and a portion is missing. Of under 250,000 clones listed, approximately 87% are singletons. This clone was picked up many times. Its antigen is undetermined. Trimming shortened V by 3 bases and J by 6 bases, and 13 bases separated the two germline ends. This CDR3 contains 14 residues. Germline CDR1 and CDR2: MNHEY and SVGAGI. The source material was PBMCs. The clonotype was recovered from a woman aged 18-35 years in good health and CMV-seronegative. The rearrangement links TRBV6-5 to TRBJ2-3; D call uncertain. DNA for the CDR3: TGTGCCAGCAGTTATAGCCTAGTGGGTGATACGCAGTATTTT. Protein sequence: CASSYSLVGDTQYF.